These 27 T cell receptor beta chains came from one sample sequenced in a study of T cell responses to AZD1222 COVID-19 vaccine. TCRdb keeps only in-frame clones here, not all; method: immunoSEQ multiplex PCR. The sample comprises about 130,000 clones, approximately 93% of which are singletons, and approximately 3.3% rests with the top ten. This specimen consisted of peripheral blood, obtained on day 0 of AZD1222 vaccination. The receptors originated from an adult in good health.

The chain uses TRBV6-5 and TRBJ1-1; D may be TRBD1 (6 bases). CDR1 MNHEY and CDR2 SVGAGI come from the germline V gene. The CDR3 extends over 14 amino acids. V was trimmed by 0 bases and J by 3 bases, leaving 8 bases between them. This chain's CDR3 is CASSYSEGDTEAFF. CDR3 DNA: TGTGCCAGCAGTTACTCGGAGGGGGACACTGAAGCTTTCTTT.

This chain connects TRBV15 to TRBJ1-2; D ambiguous. V lost 3 bases and J lost 0, with 8 bases in between. CDR3 size: 14 residues. CDR1 and CDR2 from the germline V gene are LNHNV and YYDKDF (reference sequence). The DNA for the CDR3 is TGTGCCACCAGCAGGGAGGAGGCTAACTATGGCTACACCTTC. Its translation is CATSREEANYGYTF. Drawing the rest from reference TRBV15 and TRBJ1-2, the complete variable domain is DAMVIQNPRYQVTQFGKPVTLSCSQTLNHNVMYWYQQKSSQAPKLLFHYYDKDFNNEADTPDNFQSRRPNTSFCFLDIRSPGLGDTAMYLCATSREEANYGYTFGSGTRLTVV.

The CDR3 nucleotides read TGTGCCAGCAGCTTGCCGGGACCGTCGTCCTACGAGCAGTACTTC. It specifies CASSLPGPSSYEQYF. The chain links TRBV5-4 to TRBJ2-7; the D call may be TRBD1 or TRBD2 (5 bases each). The CDR3 has 15 amino acids. V gave up 1 base and J gave up 1 base, with 12 bases separating them. The germline V gene encodes CDR1 SGHNT and CDR2 YYREEE (reference sequence).

The V call is TRBV19, the J call TRBJ2-1, with 12 positions matching TRBD2. With 1 base clipped from V and 10 bases from J, the junction kept 5 bases outside the gene matches. Germline lookup yields CDR1 LNHDA and CDR2 SQIVND (reference sequence). This CDR3 contains 15 residues. The CDR3 spells CASSIATSGRWEQFF. CDR3 DNA: TGTGCCAGTAGTATAGCGACTAGCGGGAGATGGGAGCAGTTCTTC.

V and J are TRBV7-2 and TRBJ2-7, with D perhaps TRBD1 (6 bases). V was pared by 1 base and J by 3 bases, with 10 bases between. The germline gives CDR1 SGHTA, CDR2 FQGNSA. CDR3 length: 14 residues. The CDR3 nucleotides read TGTGCCAGCAGCTTAGAACCACAGGGCTACGAGCAGTACTTC. This sequence encodes CASSLEPQGYEQYF.

The J gene is TRBJ1-2, the V gene TRBV28, with a possible D match to TRBD1 (6 bases). Germline V gene data show CDR1 as MDHEN and CDR2 as SYDVKM. The ends were cut back, 5 bases at V and 0 bases at J, with 10 bases in the middle. This CDR3 is built from 14 residues. Written as DNA, the CDR3 is TGTGCCAGCAGTACAGGGCCCACTAACTATGGCTACACCTTC. Its protein is CASSTGPTNYGYTF.

The V and J genes are TRBV7-2 and TRBJ1-2, with a weak D call TRBD1 (6 bases). The ends were cut back, 2 bases at V and 4 bases at J, with 14 bases in the middle. This CDR3 contains 15 residues. In germline, CDR1 is SGHTA, CDR2 FQGNSA. The CDR3 bases are TGTGCCAGCAGCTTACCCTACAGGGACCTCTATGGCTACACCTTC. Its protein is CASSLPYRDLYGYTF. The full variable domain, completed using reference TRBV7-2 and TRBJ1-2, is GAGVSQSPSNKVTEKGKDVELRCDPISGHTALYWYRQSLGQGLEFLIYFQGNSAPDKSGLPSDRFSAERTGGSVSTLTIQRTQQEDSAVYLCASSLPYRDLYGYTFGSGTRLTVV.

This clone was detected once. This chain uses TRBV10-3 with TRBJ1-6; 9 nucleotides match TRBD1. This CDR3 comprises 18 residues. CDR1 and CDR2 (germline): ENHRY, SYGVKD. V dropped 3 bases and J dropped 0; count of bases not matched to a gene: 6. The CDR3 region is CAISDGTGLSSYNSPLHF. The CDR3 DNA reads as TGTGCCATCAGTGACGGGACAGGGTTGAGCTCCTATAATTCACCCCTCCACTTT.

The rearrangement joins TRBV4-1 to TRBJ1-6, with TRBD1 as a possible D gene (5 bases). Per germline, CDR1 MGHRA and CDR2 YSYEKL. This CDR3 spans 15 amino acids. Trimming removed 0 bases at V and 9 bases at J, with 12 bases between. The CDR3 sequence: CASSQDPGDGSPLHF. In nucleotides, the CDR3 is TGCGCCAGCAGCCAAGATCCGGGGGATGGTTCACCCCTCCACTTT.

The CDR3 region is CASSLAGGRPEKLFF. The CDR3 nucleotides are TGTGCCAGCAGCTTAGCGGGAGGTCGGCCCGAAAAACTGTTTTTT. The chain employs TRBV7-2 and TRBJ1-4; D is ambiguous. The CDR3 sequence is 15 residues long. V was shortened by 0 bases and J by 8 bases, with 13 bases between the two germline ends. Germline V gene data show CDR1 as SGHTA and CDR2 as FQGNSA.

The rearrangement uses TRBV11-1 and TRBJ2-7, with D possibly being TRBD1 (6 bases). CDR3 size: 14 residues. Germline V gene data show CDR1 as SGHAT and CDR2 as FQDESV (reference sequence). Trimming stripped 5 bases from V and 3 bases from J, with 14 bases between. The CDR3 sequence: CASSQTTGSYEQYF. Here the CDR3 DNA reads TGTGCCAGCAGCCAAACAACAGGGAGCTACGAGCAGTACTTC. Full variable domain (outside the CDR3, taken from reference TRBV11-1 and TRBJ2-7): EAEVAQSPRYKITEKSQAVAFWCDPISGHATLYWYRQILGQGPELLVQFQDESVVDDSQLPKDRFSAERLKGVDSTLKIQPAELGDSAMYLCASSQTTGSYEQYFGPGTRLTVT.

This clone has only a few counts. The rearrangement uses TRBV5-4 and TRBJ2-7; TRBD2 matches at 11 bases. Germline V CDR1 and CDR2: SGHNT, YYREEE (reference sequence). The J segment lost 2 bases and the V segment lost 0 bases, leaving 13 bases of the junction unmatched. CDR3 length: 19 amino acids. The chain's CDR3 is CASSLGPPGSGRAAYEQYF. The CDR3 DNA reads as TGTGCCAGCAGCTTGGGCCCACCAGGTAGCGGGAGGGCCGCCTACGAGCAGTACTTC.

This clone was recorded only once. The chain has TRBV7-3 and TRBJ1-2; unclear D gene. Trimming stripped 0 bases from V and 6 bases from J, with 2 bases between. Germline V gives CDR1 SGHTA, CDR2 FQGTGA. The CDR3 runs to 11 residues. This CDR3 is CASSLTDGYTF. As DNA, the CDR3 is TGTGCCAGCAGCTTAACGGATGGCTACACCTTC.

The rearrangement links TRBV4-1 to TRBJ2-3; 9 positions match TRBD2. Germline lookup yields CDR1 MGHRA and CDR2 YSYEKL. This CDR3 spans 16 amino acids. J was trimmed by 5 bases and V by 0 bases; bases with no gene match: 6. CDR3 nucleotides: TGCGCCAGCAGCCAAGATTCGACTAGCGGAAGAGATACGCAGTATTTT. This codes for CASSQDSTSGRDTQYF.

The sample holds a few counts of this clone. The CDR3 DNA reads as TGTGCCAGCAGCCTGGGACAGGGATCTTTGGAGCCCCAGCATTTT. Translating it yields CASSLGQGSLEPQHF. This chain uses TRBV7-9 with TRBJ1-5; 9 bases agree with TRBD1. CDR1 and CDR2 from the germline V gene are SEHNR and FQNEAQ (reference sequence). The CDR3 is made up of 15 amino acids. V trimming: 5 bases; J trimming: 8 bases; junction bases outside the gene matches: 10.

V and J are TRBV9 and TRBJ2-3, with a weak D call TRBD1 (6 bases). Germline V gene sequence: CDR1 SGDLS, CDR2 YYNGEE. V shed 3 bases and J shed 2 bases, with 10 bases lying between them. The CDR3 sequence is 14 residues long. The CDR3 region has the DNA TGTGCCAGCAGCGCCCGACAGGACACAGATACGCAGTATTTT. Its translation: CASSARQDTDTQYF.

The gene calls are TRBV5-1 and TRBJ1-3, with D possibly TRBD1 on 5 matching bases. The CDR3 runs to 15 residues. Trimming pared 2 bases from V and 0 bases from J, leaving 9 bases between. Looked up from germline, CDR1 is SGHRS and CDR2 is YFSETQ. The CDR3 is CASSFVGDSGNTIYF. In DNA form, the CDR3 reads TGCGCCAGCAGCTTCGTAGGGGACTCTGGAAACACCATATATTTT.

This chain connects TRBV7-9 to TRBJ1-3; the D is unclear. The CDR3 has 16 residues. From germline, CDR1 is SEHNR and CDR2 FQNEAQ (reference sequence). Trimming removed 3 bases from V and 7 bases from J, with 19 bases in between. The DNA for the CDR3 is TGTGCCAGCAGCTTTTGGACGCAGCTAGGAGGGAACACCATATATTTT. Amino acids: CASSFWTQLGGNTIYF.

This chain links TRBV5-4 with TRBJ2-7; tentative D call: TRBD2 (6 bases). CDR1 and CDR2 (germline): SGHNT, YYREEE (reference sequence). The CDR3 runs 15 residues. Deletions cut 3 bases from V and 1 base from J, with 14 bases between. CDR3 DNA sequence: TGTGCCAGCAGCTCGCAGCGGGCCGCATCCTACGAGCAGTACTTC. Amino acid sequence: CASSSQRAASYEQYF.

The chain couples TRBV9 to TRBJ2-1, with D uncertain. V lost 4 bases, J lost 5 bases, and 13 bases lay in between. The CDR3 is 14 residues long. Germline assignment: CDR1 SGDLS and CDR2 YYNGEE. The CDR3 protein is CASSREATNNEQFF. The CDR3 coding sequence is TGTGCCAGCAGCCGAGAGGCTACCAACAATGAGCAGTTCTTC.

CDR3 bases: TGTGCCAGTCGGAGGGGTTCCGTAAACACCGGGGAGCTGTTTTTT. It yields the protein CASRRGSVNTGELFF. V is TRBV2 and J is TRBJ2-2; the D gene is possibly TRBD2 (6 bases). Deletions cut 9 bases from V and 2 bases from J, with 16 bases between. CDR1 and CDR2 from the germline V gene are SNHLY and FYNNEI. The CDR3 consists of 15 residues.

This chain links TRBV6-5 with TRBJ2-3; the D is unclear. Trimming removed 2 bases at V and 3 bases at J, with 6 bases between. Germline loops: CDR1 MNHEY, CDR2 SVGAGI. This CDR3 has 13 amino acids. CDR3 nucleotide sequence: TGTGCCAGCAGTTACGCTCAAACAGATACGCAGTATTTT. Its protein product is CASSYAQTDTQYF.

V gene TRBV10-2 combines with J gene TRBJ2-2; D is perhaps TRBD2 (6 bases). Germline V gene lookup returns CDR1 WSHSY and CDR2 SAAADI. The CDR3 loop spans 16 amino acids. The ends were cut back, 6 bases at V and 3 bases at J, with 17 bases in the middle. The CDR3 DNA reads as TGCGCCAGCAGAGACCTAGCGCTATTGGACACCGGGGAGCTGTTTTTT. This gives the protein CASRDLALLDTGELFF.

This clone showed up just once. The gene calls are TRBV7-2 and TRBJ2-2, with 11 bases identical to TRBD2. CDR3 size: 15 residues. The V gene end was trimmed by 5 bases and the J gene end by 5 bases; junction bases not matched to a gene: 4. CDR1 is SGHTA and CDR2 is FQGNSA in the germline V gene. The CDR3 sequence is CASSARTSGTGELFF. The CDR3 nucleotides are TGTGCCAGCAGCGCGAGGACTAGCGGGACCGGGGAGCTGTTTTTT. The whole variable domain, filled in from reference TRBV7-2 and TRBJ2-2, reads GAGVSQSPSNKVTEKGKDVELRCDPISGHTALYWYRQSLGQGLEFLIYFQGNSAPDKSGLPSDRFSAERTGGSVSTLTIQRTQQEDSAVYLCASSARTSGTGELFFGEGSRLTVL.

In DNA form, the CDR3 reads TGTGCCAGCAGCTCATACAGACTAGAGGCGGAGACCCAGTACTTC. This sequence encodes CASSSYRLEAETQYF. The chain combines TRBV13 with TRBJ2-5, with a weak D call TRBD2 (6 bases). The CDR3 is 15 residues long. Germline CDR1 is PRHDT and CDR2 is FYEKMQ (reference sequence). Trimming cost V 4 bases and J 5 bases, with 17 bases left between them.

This sequence joins TRBV19 and TRBJ1-1; D is unclear. Trimming cost V 5 bases and J 0 bases, with 7 bases left between them. In germline, CDR1 is LNHDA, CDR2 SQIVND (reference sequence). This CDR3 spans 13 amino acids. CDR3 sequence reads: CASSVAVNTEAFF. Here the CDR3 DNA reads TGTGCCAGTAGTGTGGCCGTGAACACTGAAGCTTTCTTT.

This sequence joins TRBV6-2 or TRBV6-3 and TRBJ2-3; 12 bases align to TRBD2. The V segment lost 1 base and the J segment 6 bases; nucleotides outside the gene matches: 8. Germline V CDR1 and CDR2: MNHEY, SVGEGT. This CDR3 region has 17 residues. CDR3 sequence (DNA): TGTGCCAGCAGTTACTATTCGGCTAGCGGGAGGGGTGATACGCAGTATTTT. This encodes CASSYYSASGRGDTQYF.